Presented here are 29 T cell receptor beta chains from one specimen sequenced in a study of cytomegalovirus exposure and HLA in healthy donors. Data came from immunoSEQ multiplex PCR; TCRdb stores just in-frame clones and leaves some out. The table includes some 100,000 clones, roughly nine tenths detected once. The source material was PBMCs. The receptors were sampled from a man younger than 35 in good health and CMV-seropositive.

J is TRBJ2-3 and V is TRBV30; TRBD2 matches at 12 bases. CDR1 GTSNPN and CDR2 SVGIG come from the germline V gene (reference sequence). J lost 4 bases, V lost 3 bases, and 8 bases had no gene match. The CDR3 spans 16 residues. The CDR3 region has the DNA TGTGCCTGGAGCGGACTAGCGGGAAGAGGGGCAGATACGCAGTATTTT. Its protein product is CAWSGLAGRGADTQYF. The full variable domain, with the rest looked up from reference TRBV30 and TRBJ2-3, is SQTIHQWPATLVQPVGSPLSLECTVEGTSNPNLYWYRQAAGRGLQLLFYSVGIGQISSEVPQNLSASRPQDRQFILSSKKLLLSDSGFYLCAWSGLAGRGADTQYFGPGTRLTVL.

This chain joins TRBV10-3 and TRBJ1-4, with 7 bases matching TRBD1. From germline, CDR1 is ENHRY and CDR2 SYGVKD. The CDR3 covers 15 residues. Trimming removed 2 bases from V and 3 bases from J; junction bases left unmatched: 3. Here the CDR3 reads CAISEDGTANEKLFF. CDR3 in DNA: TGTGCCATCAGTGAGGATGGGACAGCTAATGAAAAACTGTTTTTT.

The chain carries TRBV28 and TRBJ2-7; maybe TRBD2 (5 bases). The germline gives CDR1 MDHEN, CDR2 SYDVKM. Trimming stripped 3 bases from V and 4 bases from J, with 7 bases between. The CDR3 is 12 amino acids. CDR3: CASSFRRYEQYF. In nucleotides, the CDR3 is TGTGCCAGCAGTTTTCGGAGGTACGAGCAGTACTTC.

Written as DNA, the CDR3 is TGCGCCAGCAGCCAAGATTCCGACACTGGCTCTGGAAACACCATATATTTT. It codes for CASSQDSDTGSGNTIYF. The chain joins TRBV4-3 to TRBJ1-3; D is uncertain. The CDR3 has 17 amino acids. Trimming took off 0 bases at V and 0 bases at J, with 12 bases between the two ends. Germline lookup yields CDR1 LGHNA and CDR2 YSLEER.

V is TRBV2 and J is TRBJ2-7; D gene uncertain. The germline V gene encodes CDR1 SNHLY and CDR2 FYNNEI. This CDR3 is 11 amino acids long. Trimming removed 5 bases from V and 5 bases from J, with 7 bases in between. The CDR3 DNA is TGTGCCAGCAGTTACAGTGACGAGCAGTACTTC. It specifies CASSYSDEQYF.

The chain links TRBV6-5 to TRBJ2-1, with 12 bases matching TRBD1. Germline CDR1 is MNHEY and CDR2 is SVGAGI. CDR3 length: 13 amino acids. With 10 bases clipped from V and 5 bases from J, the junction kept 3 bases outside the gene matches. CDR3 nucleotides: TGTGCCACCAGGGACAGGGGGCACAATGAGCAGTTCTTC. It yields the protein CATRDRGHNEQFF.

This clone was detected once. The V gene is TRBV4-3, the J gene TRBJ2-2, with 13 bases aligning to TRBD2. V trimming: 6 bases; J trimming: 5 bases; junction bases outside the gene matches: 9. CDR3 size: 17 residues. Germline loops: CDR1 LGHNA, CDR2 YSLEER. The CDR3 region is CASSTTSGGAGTGELFF. The CDR3, as DNA: TGCGCCAGCAGTACTACTAGCGGGGGGGCAGGGACCGGGGAGCTGTTTTTT.

V and J are TRBV6-4 and TRBJ1-6; D might be TRBD1 (5 bases). The V gene's germline CDR1 is MRHNA and CDR2 SNTAGT. The CDR3 is 14 amino acids. The germline V and J ends were trimmed by 0 bases and 9 bases, with 9 bases remaining between them. CDR3 sequence: CASSDSGASSPLHF. The CDR3 DNA is TGTGCCAGCAGTGACTCAGGGGCCTCTTCACCCCTCCACTTT.

The chain links TRBV6-6 to TRBJ2-7; possible D gene TRBD1, 5 bases. V lost 5 bases, J lost 5 bases, and 16 bases lay in between. Germline V gene sequence: CDR1 MNHNY, CDR2 SVGAGI (reference sequence). This CDR3 comprises 14 residues. Here the CDR3 DNA reads TGTGCCAGCAGTCAGATGACAGACCTGGACGAGCAGTACTTC. This codes for CASSQMTDLDEQYF.

The chain carries TRBV29-1 and TRBJ2-1; possible D gene TRBD2, 7 bases. CDR3 size: 16 residues. V shed 3 bases and J shed 0 bases, with 15 bases lying between them. From germline, CDR1 is SQVTM and CDR2 ANQGSEA. The CDR3 is CSVEEGGGLSYNEQFF. The DNA of the CDR3 is TGCAGCGTTGAGGAAGGCGGGGGCCTCTCCTACAATGAGCAGTTCTTC.

The chain recombines TRBV29-1 with TRBJ1-4; the match to TRBD1 covers 7 bases. V dropped 7 bases and J dropped 8; count of bases not matched to a gene: 4. The CDR3 loop spans 11 amino acids. CDR1 and CDR2 from the germline V gene are SQVTM and ANQGSEA. CDR3 sequence (DNA): TGCAGCGCCGGGACAGCCGAAAAACTGTTTTTT. This translates into CSAGTAEKLFF.

The chain couples TRBV6-1 to TRBJ1-1; D remains ambiguous. CDR1 and CDR2 (germline): MNHNS, SASEGT. Trimming cost V 7 bases and J 5 bases, with 14 bases left between them. CDR3 length: 13 amino acids. The CDR3 nucleotides read TGTGCCAGCACCCTTCTTGTGAGGACTGAAGCTTTCTTT. Its protein is CASTLLVRTEAFF.

The V gene is TRBV7-6, the J gene TRBJ2-2, with 7 bases that match TRBD1. The CDR3 is made up of 16 amino acids. Germline V lookup: CDR1 SGHVS, CDR2 FNYEAQ. V shed 2 bases, J shed 6 bases, and the junction held 9 bases outside the gene matches. CDR3 amino acids: CASSLMTGKESGELFF. The DNA for the CDR3 is TGTGCCAGCAGCTTAATGACAGGGAAAGAATCCGGGGAGCTGTTTTTT.

The chain uses TRBV6-5 and TRBJ1-1; D unclear. Between the trimmed V and J ends, which lost 7 bases and 4 bases, there was a span of 13 bases. In germline, CDR1 is MNHEY, CDR2 SVGAGI. The CDR3 totals 13 residues. CDR3 nucleotides: TGTGCCAGCATCGGGAGCTATGCCACTGAAGCTTTCTTT. It translates to CASIGSYATEAFF.

The rearrangement links TRBV5-1 to TRBJ2-7, with D tentatively TRBD1 (6 bases). CDR1 and CDR2 from the germline V gene are SGHRS and YFSETQ. The CDR3 sequence is 16 residues long. Trimming removed 1 base from V and 3 bases from J, with 17 bases in between. CDR3 loop: CASSLLSAGARYEQYF. CDR3 nucleotide sequence: TGCGCCAGCAGCTTGCTCAGCGCAGGGGCCCGCTACGAGCAGTACTTC.

V and J are TRBV11-2 and TRBJ2-6; no firm D call. Germline CDR1 SGHAT, CDR2 FQNNGV. V lost 5 bases, J lost 2 bases, and 13 bases lay in between. This CDR3 has 16 residues. This CDR3 is CASSARLSPGANVLTF. DNA of the CDR3: TGTGCCAGCAGCGCGCGTCTCTCACCTGGGGCCAACGTCCTGACTTTC.

The rearrangement links TRBV7-9 to TRBJ2-2, with 11 positions matching TRBD2. Losses at the gene ends were 4 bases for V and 1 base for J; bases not matched to a gene: 2. CDR3 length: 16 amino acids. Germline CDR1 reads SEHNR; CDR2 reads FQNEAQ (reference sequence). The CDR3 region has the DNA TGTGCCAGCAGCTCCGGACTAGCGGGGAACACCGGGGAGCTGTTTTTT. Its translation is CASSSGLAGNTGELFF.

This chain connects TRBV10-3 to TRBJ2-7; 7 nucleotides align to TRBD1. Unmatched junction bases numbered 7, after V lost 11 bases and J lost 6 bases. Germline CDR1 ENHRY, CDR2 SYGVKD. The CDR3 consists of 11 residues. The CDR3 nucleotides are TGTGCCGCAGGACAGGAGCCCGAGCAGTACTTC. Protein sequence: CAAGQEPEQYF.

The rearrangement links TRBV7-9 to TRBJ2-5, with D possibly matching TRBD1 (5 bases). The V and J ends lost 4 bases and 0 bases respectively, with 12 bases between them. The germline V gene encodes CDR1 SEHNR and CDR2 FQNEAQ (reference sequence). The CDR3 has 15 residues. The CDR3: CASSYRSGYQETQYF. The CDR3 DNA sequence: TGTGCCAGCAGCTACCGCTCAGGGTACCAAGAGACCCAGTACTTC.

The chain joins TRBV2 to TRBJ2-6; D may be TRBD1 (6 bases). V dropped 8 bases and J dropped 2 bases, with 16 bases sitting between them. Per the germline V gene, CDR1 is SNHLY and CDR2 is FYNNEI. The CDR3 length is 16 residues. The chain's CDR3 is CASGEGERTGANVLTF. In DNA form, the CDR3 reads TGTGCCAGCGGAGAGGGGGAAAGGACTGGGGCCAACGTCCTGACTTTC. Full variable domain (remainder filled in from reference TRBV2 and TRBJ2-6): EPEVTQTPSHQVTQMGQEVILRCVPISNHLYFYWYRQILGQKVEFLVSFYNNEISEKSEIFDDQFSVERPDGSNFTLKIRSTKLEDSAMYFCASGEGERTGANVLTFGAGSRLTVL.

The chain carries TRBV2 and TRBJ1-2; 10 nucleotides agree with TRBD1. Germline V gene sequence: CDR1 SNHLY, CDR2 FYNNEI. The ends lost 7 bases at V and 6 bases at J; junction bases unmatched: 8. The CDR3 sequence is 14 residues long. The CDR3: CASTDAGTGDGYTF. DNA for the CDR3: TGTGCCAGCACCGACGCCGGGACAGGGGATGGCTACACCTTC.

The chain joins TRBV5-6 to TRBJ2-1, with D perhaps matching TRBD2 (7 bases). The germline CDR1 and CDR2 sequences are SGHDT and YYEEEE. CDR3 length equals 12 residues. Trimming took 0 bases from V and 15 from J, leaving 13 bases between them. In DNA form, the CDR3 reads TGTGCCAGCAGCTTGGCCAAGGGGGGGCCGTTCTTC. Translating it yields CASSLAKGGPFF.

The rearrangement joins TRBV5-1 to TRBJ1-1, with D possibly TRBD1 on 5 matching bases. V was shortened by 0 bases and J by 6 bases, with 9 bases between the two germline ends. Germline-derived CDR1 and CDR2 are SGHRS and YFSETQ. The CDR3 contains 13 residues. This CDR3 is CASSLVGDSEAFF. Here the CDR3 DNA reads TGCGCCAGCAGCTTGGTAGGGGATTCTGAAGCTTTCTTT.

The CDR3 loop is CASSESGQGASGANVLTF. Written as DNA, the CDR3 is TGCGCCAGCAGTGAGTCGGGACAGGGGGCATCTGGGGCCAACGTCCTGACTTTC. The chain combines TRBV10-2 with TRBJ2-6, with 12 bases identical to TRBD1. The V gene end was trimmed by 0 bases and the J gene end by 1 base; junction bases not matched to a gene: 1. The CDR3 covers 18 residues. The V gene's germline CDR1 is WSHSY and CDR2 SAAADI.

This clone was detected once. This chain joins TRBV29-1 and TRBJ2-1; 9 nucleotides align to TRBD1. Germline values: CDR1 SQVTM, CDR2 ANQGSEA. Trimming took 0 bases from V and 10 from J; bases not matched to a gene: 13. This CDR3 contains 16 residues. The CDR3 is CSVEDVGTGSRVEQFF. In nucleotides, the CDR3 is TGCAGCGTTGAAGACGTCGGGACAGGGTCTAGAGTGGAGCAGTTCTTC.

CDR3 residues: CASSQVAGTGNTIYF. The CDR3 coding sequence is TGCGCCAGCAGCCAAGTAGCCGGGACTGGAAACACCATATATTTT. The chain recombines TRBV4-1 with TRBJ1-3; unclear D gene. Germline-derived CDR1 and CDR2 are MGHRA and YSYEKL. CDR3 length: 15 amino acids. V was clipped by 1 base and J by 2 bases, with 9 bases between them.

The chain joins TRBV29-1 to TRBJ1-5; D gene uncertain. The CDR3 loop spans 13 amino acids. V was clipped by 4 bases and J by 0 bases, with 7 bases between them. Per the germline V gene, CDR1 is SQVTM and CDR2 is ANQGSEA. The CDR3 sequence: CSVAQNSNQPQHF. The CDR3 DNA sequence: TGCAGCGTTGCACAGAATAGCAATCAGCCCCAGCATTTT.

The CDR3 DNA is TGTGCCAGCAGCCAAGATTTGGGGGGGATACAGGCCGGAAACACCATATATTTT. Translating it yields CASSQDLGGIQAGNTIYF. The V gene is TRBV4-2, the J gene TRBJ1-3, with D possibly being TRBD1 (5 bases). The CDR3 covers 18 residues. From germline, CDR1 is LGHNA and CDR2 YNFKEQ. Trimming cost V 0 bases and J 4 bases, with 19 bases left between them.

The chain employs TRBV6-1 and TRBJ1-1; tentative D call: TRBD1 (5 bases). The ends were cut back, 1 base at V and 2 bases at J, with 11 bases in the middle. This CDR3 spans 15 amino acids. Looked up from germline, CDR1 is MNHNS and CDR2 is SASEGT. The DNA of the CDR3 is TGTGCCAGCAGTGAAGACCGGGGGTTTAACACTGAAGCTTTCTTT. It encodes CASSEDRGFNTEAFF.